The entry below gives a single T cell receptor beta chain sequence along with its context. The target antigen is unknown. Losses at the gene ends were 1 base for V and 3 bases for J; bases not matched to a gene: 3. CDR1 is MGHRA, CDR2 YSYEKL, per germline. This CDR3 has 15 amino acids. These data belong to a study of T cell responses to AZD1222 COVID-19 vaccine. Profiled with immunoSEQ multiplex PCR; TCRdb holds only in-frame clones, not every one. The data hold about 130,000 clones, with about 93% observed a single time. Notes on the study in general: A mostly white British donor set with more females was recruited, and clonal diversity was possibly underestimated.

This sequence joins TRBV4-1 and TRBJ2-1, with 7 nucleotides matching TRBD1. This sample comprised peripheral blood, obtained 28 days after the second AZD1222 dose. This clonotype originated in an adult who received the AZD1222 COVID-19 vaccine. The CDR3 bases are TGCGCCAGCAGCCAAGCTACAGGGGACTACAATGAGCAGTTCTTC. Residues: CASSQATGDYNEQFF.